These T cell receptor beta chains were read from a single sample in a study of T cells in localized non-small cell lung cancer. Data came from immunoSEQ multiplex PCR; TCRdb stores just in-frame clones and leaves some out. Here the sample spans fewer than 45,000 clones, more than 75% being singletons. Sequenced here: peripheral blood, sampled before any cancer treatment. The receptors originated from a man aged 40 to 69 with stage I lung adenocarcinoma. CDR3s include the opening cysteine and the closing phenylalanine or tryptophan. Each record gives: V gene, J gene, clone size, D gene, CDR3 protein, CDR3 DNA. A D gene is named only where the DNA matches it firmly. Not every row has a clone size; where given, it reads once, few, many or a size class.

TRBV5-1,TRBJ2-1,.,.,CASSLALGAAYNEQFF,TGCGCCAGCAGCTTGGCCCTCGGGGCCGCCTACAATGAGCAGTTCTTC
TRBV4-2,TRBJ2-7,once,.,CASSQGVQGAYEQYF,TGTGCCAGCAGCCAAGGGGTTCAAGGAGCCTACGAGCAGTACTTC
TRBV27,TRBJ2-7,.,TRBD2,CASSFVAGGPIEQYF,TGTGCCAGCAGTTTTGTCGCGGGAGGGCCGATTGAGCAGTACTTC
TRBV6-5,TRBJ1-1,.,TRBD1,CASSYSWQGAGTEAFF,TGTGCCAGCAGTTACTCGTGGCAGGGGGCTGGAACTGAAGCTTTCTTT
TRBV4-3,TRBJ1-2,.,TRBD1,CASSLSGQGSSGYTF,TGCGCCAGCAGCCTCTCCGGACAGGGGTCCTCTGGCTACACCTTC
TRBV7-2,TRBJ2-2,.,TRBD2,CASSSGLASGELFF,TGTGCCAGCAGCTCGGGACTAGCGTCCGGGGAGCTGTTTTTT
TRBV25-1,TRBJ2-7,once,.,CASSNGAAQYF,TGTGCCAGCAGTAATGGGGCAGCGCAGTACTTC
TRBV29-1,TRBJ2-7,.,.,CSVGWGSYEQYF,TGCAGCGTTGGATGGGGCTCATACGAGCAGTACTTC
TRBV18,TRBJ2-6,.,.,CASSPRDSGANVLTF,TGTGCCAGCTCTCCCAGAGACTCTGGGGCCAACGTCCTGACTTTC
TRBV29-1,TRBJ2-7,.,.,CSVELQGTLSYEQYF,TGCAGCGTTGAGTTACAGGGCACCCTCTCCTACGAGCAGTACTTC
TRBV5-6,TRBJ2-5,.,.,CASSLGTIQETQYF,TGTGCCAGCAGCTTGGGGACCATCCAAGAGACCCAGTACTTC
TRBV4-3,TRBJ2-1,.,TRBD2,CASSRRLADPSYNEQFF,TGCGCCAGCAGCCGTAGACTAGCGGACCCATCCTACAATGAGCAGTTCTTC
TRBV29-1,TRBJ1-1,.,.,CSVGRVGTEAFF,TGCAGCGTTGGAAGGGTAGGGACTGAAGCTTTCTTT
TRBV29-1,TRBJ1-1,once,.,CSAHDGRAEAFF,TGCAGCGCCCATGACGGGCGAGCTGAAGCTTTCTTT
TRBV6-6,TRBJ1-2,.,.,CASSYIRESGYTF,TGTGCCAGCAGTTACATCAGGGAAAGTGGCTACACCTTC
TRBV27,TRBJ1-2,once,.,CASTLRGRGPGGYGYTF,TGTGCCAGCACCCTACGGGGCAGGGGACCTGGAGGCTATGGCTACACCTTC
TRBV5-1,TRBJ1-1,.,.,CASSLSGYYTEAFF,TGCGCCAGCAGCTTGTCAGGGTATTATACTGAAGCTTTCTTT
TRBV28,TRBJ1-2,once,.,CASSFGYGYTF,TGTGCCAGCAGTTTTGGCTATGGCTACACCTTC